A single sample is the source of the 7 T cell receptor beta chains below, sequenced in a study of blood T cell repertoires in COVID-19. Profiling relied on immunoSEQ multiplex PCR, and the TCRdb table lists in-frame clones only, not all of them. The table records 200,000 to 250,000 clones, 83% of them present only once. Sequencing input: PBMCs or T cells enriched from blood (not recorded which). The receptors here all came from a woman aged 50 to 60 who had been exposed to COVID-19.

The CDR3, as DNA: TGTGCCAGCAGTGAGACGGGCAGGGCCAACTATGGCTACACCTTC. Residues: CASSETGRANYGYTF. The genes are TRBV2 and TRBJ1-2, with D perhaps matching TRBD1 (5 bases). V was shortened by 3 bases and J by 2 bases, with 13 bases between the two germline ends. Germline CDR1 reads SNHLY; CDR2 reads FYNNEI. CDR3 length equals 15 residues.

The chain combines TRBV19 with TRBJ1-2, with D tentatively TRBD1 (5 bases). V shed 3 bases and J shed 4 bases, with 18 bases lying between them. The CDR3 runs 16 residues. Germline CDR1 and CDR2: LNHDA and SQIVND (reference sequence). CDR3 residues: CASSMLPQGNVYGYTF. CDR3 bases: TGTGCCAGTAGTATGCTTCCTCAGGGTAATGTCTATGGCTACACCTTC.

The chain is built from TRBV7-8 and TRBJ2-3, with 10 bases fitting TRBD1. V was pared by 4 bases and J by 7 bases, with 2 bases of the junction left unmatched. Looked up from germline, CDR1 is SGHVS and CDR2 is FQNEAQ. The CDR3 totals 13 residues. CDR3 loop: CASSWDRGNTQYF. CDR3 nucleotide sequence: TGTGCCAGCAGCTGGGACAGGGGAAATACGCAGTATTTT.

V and J are TRBV7-8 and TRBJ1-3; D is uncertain. CDR1 SGHVS and CDR2 FQNEAQ come from the germline V gene. With 3 bases removed from V and 0 bases from J, the gap between germline ends came to 6 bases. The CDR3 loop spans 14 amino acids. In nucleotides, the CDR3 is TGTGCCAGCAGCTTCTTCGGCTCTGGAAACACCATATATTTT. This gives the protein CASSFFGSGNTIYF.

This rearrangement joins TRBV18 to TRBJ1-4; D perhaps matches TRBD1 (6 bases). V was trimmed by 1 base and J by 8 bases, leaving 8 bases between them. This CDR3 has 13 amino acids. Germline V gene lookup returns CDR1 KGHSH and CDR2 LQKENI. DNA for the CDR3: TGTGCCAGCTCACCACGGGACACCGAAAAACTGTTTTTT. Protein product: CASSPRDTEKLFF.

The chain links TRBV5-6 to TRBJ2-2; 12 bases map to TRBD2. The junction had 2 bases not matched to a gene; V was cut back by 4 bases and J by 7 bases. Looked up from germline, CDR1 is SGHDT and CDR2 is YYEEEE. CDR3 length: 14 amino acids. The CDR3 sequence is CASSEGLAGGELFF. CDR3 DNA sequence: TGTGCCAGCAGCGAGGGACTAGCGGGCGGGGAGCTGTTTTTT.

This clone was observed once. The chain carries TRBV19 and TRBJ1-5; 10 nucleotides agree with TRBD1. The CDR3 consists of 12 residues. V shed 9 bases and J 7 bases; nucleotides not matched to a gene: 3. Germline-derived CDR1 and CDR2 are LNHDA and SQIVND (reference sequence). The CDR3: CASGTGEQPQHF. DNA of the CDR3: TGTGCCAGCGGGACAGGGGAACAGCCCCAGCATTTT.